This TCR beta chain was obtained from a study of T cells in Graves' hyperthyroidism and ophthalmopathy. Study-wide points: Blood also showed most of the thyroid clonotypes that were expanded above 0.001.

From RNA transcripts, TCR beta CDR3 regions were amplified. First-round RT-PCR with HTBI primers amplified the TCR CDR3 region. TCRdb fed the multiplex PCR reads into MiXCR, producing one record per CDR3 protein. The sample has 500,000 or so distinct CDR3 sequences, roughly a sixth seen once. As concerns this clonotype: Its antigen is unidentified.

The germline V gene has CDR1 MDHEN and CDR2 SYDVKM. The CDR3 is 15 residues long. After removal of 2 bases from V and 0 bases from J, the junction contained 2 bases not matched to a gene. The chain recombines TRBV28 with TRBJ2-7, with 9 bases identical to TRBD2. The TCR sequence derives from a woman between 18 and 29 years old with Graves' ophthalmopathy. Material: blood. The CDR3 DNA sequence: TGTGCCAGCAGTTTACTAGCGGGGCTCTCCTACGAGCAGTACTTC. This encodes CASSLLAGLSYEQYF. The whole variable domain, filled in from reference TRBV28 and TRBJ2-7, reads DVKVTQSSRYLVKRTGEKVFLECVQDMDHENMFWYRQDPGLGLRLIYFSYDVKMKEKGDIPEGYSVSREKKERFSLILESASTNQTSMYLCASSLLAGLSYEQYFGPGTRLTVT.